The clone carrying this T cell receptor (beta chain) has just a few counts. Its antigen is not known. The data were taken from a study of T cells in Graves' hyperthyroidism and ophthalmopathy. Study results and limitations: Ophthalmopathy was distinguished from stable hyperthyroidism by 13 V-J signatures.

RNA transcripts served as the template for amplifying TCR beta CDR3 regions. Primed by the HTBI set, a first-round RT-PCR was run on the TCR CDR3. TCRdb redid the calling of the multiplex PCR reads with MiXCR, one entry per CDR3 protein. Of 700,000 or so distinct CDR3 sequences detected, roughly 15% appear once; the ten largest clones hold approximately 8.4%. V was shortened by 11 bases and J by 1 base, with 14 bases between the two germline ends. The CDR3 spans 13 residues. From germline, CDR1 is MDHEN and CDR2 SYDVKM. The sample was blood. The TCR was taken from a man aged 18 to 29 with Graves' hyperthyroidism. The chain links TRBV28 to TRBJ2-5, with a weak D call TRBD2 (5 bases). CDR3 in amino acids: CAGWSSLQETQYF. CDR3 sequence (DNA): TGTGCCGGCTGGTCTAGCCTCCAAGAGACCCAGTACTTC.